This TCR beta chain was captured by sequencing in a study of blood T cells in healthy people across ages. Study-wide findings and caveats: Observed TCR beta diversity per million T cells went down as age went up. This fall followed a roughly linear course with age.

Next came a second PCR, run for about 7 to 12 cycles, which used a sample-barcoded 5' primer along with a J-beta primer mix. Each cDNA molecule carried a tag from a template-switch adaptor that contained 12 random nucleotides. TCRdb re-called the 5' RACE reads with MiXCR, one entry per CDR3 protein. The data show around 1.5 million distinct CDR3 sequences, 59% seen once. Donation came from healthy Caucasian individuals in Russia who were aged 6 to 90. Every donor contributed about 10 milliliters of peripheral blood by blood draw. The CDR3 spans 14 residues. J was trimmed by 13 bases and V by 2 bases; bases with no gene match: 8. For this clonotype: Its antigen is unknown.

The chain has TRBV12-3 or TRBV12-4 and TRBJ2-4, with 10 nucleotides matching TRBD2. The sequence was collected from a man aged 18 to 30 in good health. The sample was blood. In nucleotides, the CDR3 is TGTGCCAGCAGTTTACGAGCGGGAGGGCGGGAGCAGTACTTC. It translates to CASSLRAGGREQYF.